A single count supports the clone carrying this T cell receptor (beta chain). The target antigen is unknown. This specimen belongs to a study of shared clonotypes between healthy human individuals. Findings and caveats of the study: Clonotype sharing among the donors was expected to vary with sequencing depth. Rarefaction exposed incomplete sorted-subset sequencing despite large depth.

Naive CD8 cells, CD45RO-negative and positively selected for CCR7, excluded terminally differentiated effector memory CD45RA+ cells. The study drew all its donors from Caucasian adults living in Nashville, Tennessee. This CDR3 is 13 amino acids long. CDR1 is ENHRY and CDR2 is SYGVKD in the germline V gene. Losses at the gene ends were 10 bases for V and 2 bases for J; bases not matched to a gene: 6. An assay was performed, and its level was deep. Sequencing used immunoSEQ multiplex PCR; TCRdb keeps in-frame clones, though not all of them. In the table there are about 680,000 clones, 92% of which are singletons.

This clonotype was obtained from a man aged 25 to 40 in good health. The V gene is TRBV10-3, the J gene TRBJ1-1, with TRBD1 identical over 8 bases. The sequencing sample was made of naive CD8+ T cells sorted from blood. The CDR3 loop reads CATRQGINTEAFF. The CDR3 coding sequence is TGTGCCACCCGACAGGGGATAAACACTGAAGCTTTCTTT.